The clone carrying this T cell receptor beta chain has ten or more counts. The authors built TCR beta libraries using iRepertoire HTBI primers and Arm-PCR of CDR3 regions. TCRdb fed the multiplex PCR reads into MiXCR, producing one record per CDR3 protein. The top ten clones hold about 12% of a sample with 550,000 to 600,000 distinct CDR3 sequences, roughly 15% of them seen once. The time point is: newly diagnosed GD, antithyroid drugs for less than 3 months. After RNA was extracted from PBMCs, the TCR library was made from it. The entry originates in a study of regulatory T cells in long-lasting Graves disease. About the research overall: For a period under 3 months, newly diagnosed Graves' patients had taken antithyroid drugs.

V lost 6 bases, J lost 0 bases, and 5 bases stayed unmatched. Germline CDR1 reads GTSNPN; CDR2 reads SVGIG (reference sequence). The CDR3 contains 13 residues. These same data were also listed under a study on T cells in Graves' hyperthyroidism and ophthalmopathy. That work states: Aged 18 to 65, the patients had hyperthyroidism that was newly diagnosed and had lasted under 2 months.

The sample here was peripheral blood mononuclear cells (PBMCs), taken at new diagnosis, from a patient treated with antithyroid drugs. This TCR came from a man younger than 35 with Graves disease. The chain carries TRBV30 and TRBJ2-7; 7 nucleotides agree with TRBD2. The CDR3 coding sequence is TGTGCCTGCGCGGGAGACAACTCCTACGAGCAGTACTTC. As protein: CACAGDNSYEQYF.